This TCR beta chain originates from a study of cytomegalovirus exposure and HLA in healthy donors. TCRdb keeps only in-frame clones here, not all; method: immunoSEQ multiplex PCR. The data show tens of thousands of clones, roughly 96% seen once. CDR1 ENHRY and CDR2 SYGVKD come from the germline V gene. V dropped 8 bases and J dropped 5 bases, with 19 bases sitting between them. The CDR3 consists of 15 residues. The donors were in the 120-subject validation cohort; that cohort was separate from the approximately 700-subject first cohort. The study's findings and limits: Specific recognition of CMV antigens was confirmed in vitro for three chains (all CMV-associated). Reportedly, diagnosis of cytomegalovirus status by the classifier showed high specificity and sensitivity. The investigators catalogued 180 or so TCR beta chains as cytomegalovirus-associated.

Concerning this clone: Antigen unknown.

The chain joins TRBV10-3 to TRBJ2-1; possible D gene TRBD1, 6 bases. Source material: PBMCs. The clonotype was recovered from a man aged 18 to 29 in good health and CMV-seronegative. The CDR3 nucleotides read TGTGCCATCCGATCCCGGGACAAAGTTGACAATGAGCAGTTCTTC. Its translation: CAIRSRDKVDNEQFF.